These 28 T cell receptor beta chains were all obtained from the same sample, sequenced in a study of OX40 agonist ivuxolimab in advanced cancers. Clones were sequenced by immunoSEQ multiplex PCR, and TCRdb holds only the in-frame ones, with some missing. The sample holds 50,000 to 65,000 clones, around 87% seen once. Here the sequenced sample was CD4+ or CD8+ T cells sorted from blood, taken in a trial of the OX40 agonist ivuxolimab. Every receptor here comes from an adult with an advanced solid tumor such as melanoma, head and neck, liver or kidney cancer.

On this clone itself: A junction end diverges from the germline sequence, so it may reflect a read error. The DNA of the CDR3 is TGTGCCAGTACTCACGGGAGGGCCTCCGACGAGCAGTACTTC. Translation gives CASTHGRASDEQYF. V usage is TRBV19 and J usage is TRBJ2-7, with TRBD2 matching 8 bases. The CDR3 is made up of 14 amino acids. Germline values: CDR1 LNHDA, CDR2 SQIVND (reference sequence).

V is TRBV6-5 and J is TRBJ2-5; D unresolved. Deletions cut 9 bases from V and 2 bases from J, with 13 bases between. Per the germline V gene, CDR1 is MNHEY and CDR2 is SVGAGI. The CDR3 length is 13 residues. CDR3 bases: TGTGCCAGGTTCTCGACGGAACAAGAGACCCAGTACTTC. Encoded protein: CARFSTEQETQYF.

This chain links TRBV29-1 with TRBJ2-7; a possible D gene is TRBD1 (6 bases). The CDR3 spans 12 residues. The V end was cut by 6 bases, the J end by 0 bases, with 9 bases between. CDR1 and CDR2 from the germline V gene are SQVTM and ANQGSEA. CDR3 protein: CSVRQASYEQYF. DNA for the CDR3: TGCAGCGTCAGACAGGCCTCCTACGAGCAGTACTTC.

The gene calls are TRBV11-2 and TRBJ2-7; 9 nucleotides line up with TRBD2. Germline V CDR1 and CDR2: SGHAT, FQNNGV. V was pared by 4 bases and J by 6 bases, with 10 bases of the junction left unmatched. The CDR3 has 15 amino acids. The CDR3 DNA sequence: TGTGCCAGCAGCTACTCCTTACTAGCGGGTAGCGAGCAGTACTTC. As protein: CASSYSLLAGSEQYF.

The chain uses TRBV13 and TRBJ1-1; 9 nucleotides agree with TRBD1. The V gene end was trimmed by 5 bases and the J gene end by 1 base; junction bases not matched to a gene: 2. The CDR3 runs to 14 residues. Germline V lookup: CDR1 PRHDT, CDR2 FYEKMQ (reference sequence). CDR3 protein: CASSRGQGNTEAFF. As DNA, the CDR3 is TGTGCCAGCAGCCGGGGACAGGGGAACACTGAAGCTTTCTTT.

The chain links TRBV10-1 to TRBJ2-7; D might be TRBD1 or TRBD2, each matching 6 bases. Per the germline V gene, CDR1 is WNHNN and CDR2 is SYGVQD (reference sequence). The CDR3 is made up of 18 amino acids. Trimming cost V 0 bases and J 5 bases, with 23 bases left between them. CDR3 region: CASSESRSSTGRSHEQYF. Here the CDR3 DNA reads TGCGCCAGCAGTGAGTCTCGGTCGAGCACAGGGAGGAGCCACGAGCAGTACTTC.

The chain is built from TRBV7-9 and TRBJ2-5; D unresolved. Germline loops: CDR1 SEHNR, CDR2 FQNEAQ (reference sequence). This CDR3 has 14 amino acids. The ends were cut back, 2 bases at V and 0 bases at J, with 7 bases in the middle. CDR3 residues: CASSLRADQETQYF. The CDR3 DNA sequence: TGTGCCAGCAGCTTAAGGGCAGACCAAGAGACCCAGTACTTC.

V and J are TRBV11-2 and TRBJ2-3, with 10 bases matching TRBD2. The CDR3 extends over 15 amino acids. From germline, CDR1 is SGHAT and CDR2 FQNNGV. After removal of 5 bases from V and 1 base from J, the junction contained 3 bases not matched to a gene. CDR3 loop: CASSLAGARTDTQYF. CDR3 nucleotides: TGTGCCAGCAGCCTAGCGGGGGCCCGCACAGATACGCAGTATTTT.

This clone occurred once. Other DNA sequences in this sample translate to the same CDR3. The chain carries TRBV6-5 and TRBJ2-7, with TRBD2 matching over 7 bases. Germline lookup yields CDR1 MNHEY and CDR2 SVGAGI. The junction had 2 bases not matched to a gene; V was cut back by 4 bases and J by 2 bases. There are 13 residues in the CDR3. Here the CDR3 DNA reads TGTGCCAGCAGTTGGCGGGAGACCTACGAGCAGTACTTC. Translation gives CASSWRETYEQYF.

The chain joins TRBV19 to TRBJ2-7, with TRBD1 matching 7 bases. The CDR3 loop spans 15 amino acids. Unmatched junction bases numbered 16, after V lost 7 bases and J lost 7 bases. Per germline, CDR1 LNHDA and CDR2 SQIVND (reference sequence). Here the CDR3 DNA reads TGTGCCAGTACCACCAAGACAGGGAAAATCGAGGAGCAGTACTTC. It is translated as CASTTKTGKIEEQYF.

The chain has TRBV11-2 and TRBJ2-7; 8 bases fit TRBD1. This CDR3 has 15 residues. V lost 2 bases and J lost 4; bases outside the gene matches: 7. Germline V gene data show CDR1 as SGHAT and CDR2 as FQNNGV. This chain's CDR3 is CASSLNAGGDYEQYF. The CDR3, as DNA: TGTGCCAGCAGCTTAAATGCAGGGGGCGATTACGAGCAGTACTTC.

CDR3 protein: CASSLQGLGSEPQHF. The CDR3 coding sequence is TGTGCCAGCAGCTTACAGGGGTTGGGTTCGGAGCCCCAGCATTTT. This rearrangement joins TRBV7-9 to TRBJ1-5, with TRBD1 as a possible D gene (6 bases). The CDR3 covers 15 residues. CDR1 and CDR2 (germline): SEHNR, FQNEAQ (reference sequence). The V gene lost 2 bases and the J gene lost 8 bases, with 16 bases spanning the gap.

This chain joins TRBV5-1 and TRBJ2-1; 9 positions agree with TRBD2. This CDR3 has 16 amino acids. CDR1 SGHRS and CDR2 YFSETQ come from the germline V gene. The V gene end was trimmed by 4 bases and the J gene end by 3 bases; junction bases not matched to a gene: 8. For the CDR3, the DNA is TGCGCCAGCAGCCTTTACCTTAGCGGGGGCTACAATGAGCAGTTCTTC. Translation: CASSLYLSGGYNEQFF.

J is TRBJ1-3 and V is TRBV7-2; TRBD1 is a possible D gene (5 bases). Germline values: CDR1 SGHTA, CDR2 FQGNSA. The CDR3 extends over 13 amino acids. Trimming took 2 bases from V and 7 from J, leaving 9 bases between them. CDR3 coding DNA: TGTGCCAGCAGCTTAAAAGGGGAGAACACCATATATTTT. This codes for CASSLKGENTIYF.

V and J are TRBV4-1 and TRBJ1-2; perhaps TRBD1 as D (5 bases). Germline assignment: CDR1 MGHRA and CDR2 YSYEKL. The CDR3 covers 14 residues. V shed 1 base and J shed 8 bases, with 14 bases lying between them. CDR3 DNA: TGCGCCAGCAGCCAAGGACGAGGGGAGGGGGGCTACACCTTC. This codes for CASSQGRGEGGYTF.

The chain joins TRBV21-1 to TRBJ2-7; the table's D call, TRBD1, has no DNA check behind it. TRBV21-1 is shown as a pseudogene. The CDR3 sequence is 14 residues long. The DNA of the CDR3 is TGTGCCAGCAGCTGTCAAATGGTGTCAGGCGAGCAGTACTTC. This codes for CASSCQMVSGEQYF.

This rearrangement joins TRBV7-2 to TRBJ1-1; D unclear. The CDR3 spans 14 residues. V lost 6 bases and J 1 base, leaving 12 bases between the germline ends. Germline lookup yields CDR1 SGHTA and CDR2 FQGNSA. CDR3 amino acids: CASRKSAQNTEAFF. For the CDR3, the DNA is TGTGCCAGCAGGAAGTCGGCACAGAACACTGAAGCTTTCTTT.

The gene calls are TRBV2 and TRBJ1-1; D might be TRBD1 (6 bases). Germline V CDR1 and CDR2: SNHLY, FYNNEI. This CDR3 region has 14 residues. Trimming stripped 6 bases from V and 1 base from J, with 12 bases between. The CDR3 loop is CASSATGPNTEAFF. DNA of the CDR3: TGTGCCAGCAGCGCCACAGGGCCGAACACTGAAGCTTTCTTT.

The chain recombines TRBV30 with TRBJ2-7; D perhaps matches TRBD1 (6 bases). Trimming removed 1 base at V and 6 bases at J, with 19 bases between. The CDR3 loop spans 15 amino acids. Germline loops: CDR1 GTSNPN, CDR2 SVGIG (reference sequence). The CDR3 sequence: CAWSGRDINWGEQYF. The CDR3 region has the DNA TGTGCCTGGAGTGGCCGGGACATTAATTGGGGCGAGCAGTACTTC.

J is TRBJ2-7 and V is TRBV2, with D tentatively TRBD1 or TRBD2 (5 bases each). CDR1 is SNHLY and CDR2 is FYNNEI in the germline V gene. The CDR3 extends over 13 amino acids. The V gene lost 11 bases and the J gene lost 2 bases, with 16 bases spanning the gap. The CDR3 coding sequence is TGTGCCGTCTCGGGGACCCAGACCTACGAGCAGTACTTC. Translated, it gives CAVSGTQTYEQYF.

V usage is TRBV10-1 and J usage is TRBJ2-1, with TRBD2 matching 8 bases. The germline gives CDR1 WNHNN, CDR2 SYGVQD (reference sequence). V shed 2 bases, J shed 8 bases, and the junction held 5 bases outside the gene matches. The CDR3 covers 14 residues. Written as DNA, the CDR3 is TGCGCCAGCAGTGAGGGACTAGCCTTTGATGAGCAGTTCTTC. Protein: CASSEGLAFDEQFF.

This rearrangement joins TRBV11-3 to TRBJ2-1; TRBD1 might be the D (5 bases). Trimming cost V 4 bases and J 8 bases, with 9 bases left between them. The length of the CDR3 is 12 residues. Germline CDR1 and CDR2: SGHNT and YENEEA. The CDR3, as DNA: TGTGCCAGCAGCTCTACCAGGGATGAGCAGTTCTTC. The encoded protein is CASSSTRDEQFF.

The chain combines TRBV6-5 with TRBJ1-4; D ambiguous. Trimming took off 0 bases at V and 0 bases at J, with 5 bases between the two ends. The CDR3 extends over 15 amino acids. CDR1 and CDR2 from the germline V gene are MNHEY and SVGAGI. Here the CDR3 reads CASSYSQATNEKLFF. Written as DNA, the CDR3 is TGTGCCAGCAGTTACTCGCAGGCAACTAATGAAAAACTGTTTTTT.

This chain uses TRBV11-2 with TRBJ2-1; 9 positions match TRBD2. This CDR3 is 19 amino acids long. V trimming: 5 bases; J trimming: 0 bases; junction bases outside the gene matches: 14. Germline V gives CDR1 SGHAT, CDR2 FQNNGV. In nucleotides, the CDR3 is TGTGCCAGCAGCCCCTGGGGGGTAGCGGGGGTTTCCTCCTACAATGAGCAGTTCTTC. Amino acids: CASSPWGVAGVSSYNEQFF.

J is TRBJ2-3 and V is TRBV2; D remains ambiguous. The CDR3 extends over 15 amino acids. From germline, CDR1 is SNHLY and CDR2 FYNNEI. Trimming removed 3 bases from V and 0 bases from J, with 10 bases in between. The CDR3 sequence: CASSDGSLSTDTQYF. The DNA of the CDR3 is TGTGCCAGCAGTGATGGCAGTCTCAGCACAGATACGCAGTATTTT.

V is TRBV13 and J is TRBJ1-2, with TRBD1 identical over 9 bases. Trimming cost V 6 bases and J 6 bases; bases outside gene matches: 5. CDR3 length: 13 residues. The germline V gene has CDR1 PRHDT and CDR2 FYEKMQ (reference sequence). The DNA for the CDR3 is TGTGCCAGCAGTCGTGACAGGGGGAATGGCTACACCTTC. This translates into CASSRDRGNGYTF.

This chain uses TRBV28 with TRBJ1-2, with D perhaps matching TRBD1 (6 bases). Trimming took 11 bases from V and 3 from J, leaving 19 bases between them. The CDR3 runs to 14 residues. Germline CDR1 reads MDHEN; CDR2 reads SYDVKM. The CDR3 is CAGTRANRDYGYTF. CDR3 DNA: TGTGCCGGCACCCGGGCGAACAGGGACTATGGCTACACCTTC.

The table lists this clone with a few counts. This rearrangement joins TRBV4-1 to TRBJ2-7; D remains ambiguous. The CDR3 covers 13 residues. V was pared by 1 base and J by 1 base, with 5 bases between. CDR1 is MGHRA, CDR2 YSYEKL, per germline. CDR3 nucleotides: TGCGCCAGCAGCCAAGGGCCTTCCTACGAGCAGTACGTC. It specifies CASSQGPSYEQYV.